The 10 T cell receptor beta chains listed next were all sequenced from one sample in a study of Tregs in tolerant kidney transplant recipients. TCRdb keeps only in-frame clones here, not all; method: immunoSEQ multiplex PCR. This table has approximately 75,000 clones, less than 95% appearing once. Source: Tregs from blood, taken before the transplant. The receptor source for this set is a human donor who received a combined kidney and bone marrow transplant.

The V call is TRBV6-6, the J call TRBJ2-5; 7 nucleotides line up with TRBD2. The germline V gene encodes CDR1 MNHNY and CDR2 SVGAGI (reference sequence). The CDR3 totals 15 residues. The V and J ends lost 5 bases and 5 bases, in that order; junction bases with no gene match: 11. CDR3 sequence reads: CASSQGLREGETQYF. CDR3 bases: TGTGCCAGCAGTCAGGGACTAAGGGAGGGGGAGACCCAGTACTTC.

The V gene is TRBV2, the J gene TRBJ1-5, with 10 bases fitting TRBD1. With V trimmed by 6 bases and J by 4 bases, 3 bases remained unmatched. The CDR3 spans 14 residues. Per the germline V gene, CDR1 is SNHLY and CDR2 is FYNNEI. The CDR3 region is CASSRDRGNQPQHF. The CDR3 region has the DNA TGTGCCAGCAGCCGGGACAGGGGAAATCAGCCCCAGCATTTT.

The gene calls are TRBV4-2 and TRBJ1-4; D gene ambiguous. The V and J ends lost 2 bases and 0 bases respectively, with 7 bases between them. The germline V gene has CDR1 LGHNA and CDR2 YNFKEQ. CDR3 size: 15 residues. The CDR3 region is CASSQQDATNEKLFF. The CDR3 DNA follows: TGTGCCAGCAGCCAACAAGATGCAACTAATGAAAAACTGTTTTTT.

The chain uses TRBV28 and TRBJ1-3; no firm D call. Germline V gene data show CDR1 as MDHEN and CDR2 as SYDVKM. Trimming shortened V by 2 bases and J by 0 bases, and 8 bases separated the two germline ends. The CDR3 loop spans 15 amino acids. In nucleotides, the CDR3 is TGTGCCAGCAGTTTAAGGGCGTTCTCTGGAAACACCATATATTTT. Protein sequence: CASSLRAFSGNTIYF. Combining the CDR3 with reference TRBV28 and TRBJ1-3 gives the whole variable domain DVKVTQSSRYLVKRTGEKVFLECVQDMDHENMFWYRQDPGLGLRLIYFSYDVKMKEKGDIPEGYSVSREKKERFSLILESASTNQTSMYLCASSLRAFSGNTIYFGEGSWLTVV.

V and J are TRBV9 and TRBJ2-3; D may be TRBD1 or TRBD2 (5 bases each). This CDR3 is 15 amino acids long. Trimming cost V 0 bases and J 2 bases, with 10 bases left between them. The germline V gene encodes CDR1 SGDLS and CDR2 YYNGEE. The CDR3: CASSVGGRATDTQYF. The DNA for the CDR3 is TGTGCCAGCAGCGTAGGGGGGAGAGCCACAGATACGCAGTATTTT.

The genes are TRBV18 and TRBJ2-1; D is ambiguous. The germline CDR1 and CDR2 sequences are KGHSH and LQKENI. This CDR3 region has 12 residues. V was pared by 3 bases and J by 5 bases, with 5 bases between. The CDR3 region is CASSPSDNEQFF. CDR3 nucleotide sequence: TGTGCCAGCTCACCTTCGGACAATGAGCAGTTCTTC.

The count of this clone is one. This chain links TRBV4-2 with TRBJ2-1; 7 bases are shared with TRBD2. The germline gives CDR1 LGHNA, CDR2 YNFKEQ. This CDR3 region has 16 residues. V shed 2 bases and J 2 bases; nucleotides not matched to a gene: 6. CDR3 residues: CASSQTLAVAYNEQFF. In nucleotides, the CDR3 is TGTGCCAGCAGCCAAACTCTAGCGGTAGCCTACAATGAGCAGTTCTTC.

The J gene is TRBJ1-2, the V gene TRBV2, with D unresolved. V lost 2 bases, J lost 6 bases, and 7 bases lay in between. CDR3 length equals 12 residues. Germline-derived CDR1 and CDR2 are SNHLY and FYNNEI. The CDR3 is CASSELGHGYTF. The CDR3 DNA reads TGTGCCAGCAGTGAACTTGGGCATGGCTACACCTTC.

In this sample, this clone turned up a few times. V and J are TRBV6-5 and TRBJ1-5, with unresolved D. CDR1 is MNHEY, CDR2 SVGAGI, per germline. Trimming removed 5 bases at V and 0 bases at J, with 11 bases between. CDR3 size: 15 residues. CDR3 nucleotides: TGTGCCAGCAGTAGAGAGGATTATAGCAATCAGCCCCAGCATTTT. As protein: CASSREDYSNQPQHF.

The chain recombines TRBV9 with TRBJ2-1; D unresolved. The V gene lost 0 bases and the J gene lost 2 bases, with 9 bases spanning the gap. The CDR3 spans 15 residues. CDR1 and CDR2 from the germline V gene are SGDLS and YYNGEE. Here the CDR3 reads CASSVAADPYNEQFF. Here the CDR3 DNA reads TGTGCCAGCAGCGTAGCGGCAGATCCCTACAATGAGCAGTTCTTC.